These T cell receptor beta chains were read from a single sample in a study of T cell responses to AZD1222 COVID-19 vaccine. The assay was immunoSEQ multiplex PCR, and TCRdb's table has in-frame clones only and misses some. The sample gives hundreds of thousands of clones, approximately 94% of which show up once; about 1% is in the top ten. The sample here was peripheral blood, taken on day 0 of MenACWY control vaccination. These receptors were obtained from an adult in good health. CDR3s include the opening cysteine and the closing phenylalanine or tryptophan. The order of the fields is J gene, V gene, CDR3 protein.

TRBJ2-4,TRBV30,CAWRGTGEGSKNIQYF
TRBJ2-2,TRBV7-2,CASSPSWNTGELFF
TRBJ1-2,TRBV11-2,CASSLSGSYGYTF
TRBJ2-7,TRBV30,CAWSKGQASLYEQYF
TRBJ2-1,TRBV6-5,CASSERLSYNEQFF
TRBJ2-2,TRBV6-5,CASTGRMNTGELFF
TRBJ2-2,TRBV15,CATSTALAGGYTGELFF
TRBJ2-7,TRBV2,CASSYLVYEQYF
TRBJ1-5,TRBV6-5,CASRGLNQPQHF
TRBJ2-7,TRBV25-1,CASSEAWGTSYEQYF
TRBJ1-3,TRBV28,CASSLYSGGGGNTIYF
TRBJ2-7,TRBV28,CASRPGSRGRNEQYF
TRBJ1-3,TRBV7-9,CASSLSVSGNTIYF
TRBJ1-6,TRBV19,CASSITASYNSPLHF
TRBJ1-3,TRBV19,CASSRTFGNTIYF
TRBJ2-1,TRBV15,CATQVGTSYNEQFF
TRBJ1-1,TRBV7-6,CASSRQMNTEAFF
TRBJ2-3,TRBV12-3/TRBV12-4,CASSRDSTDTQYF
TRBJ2-7,TRBV5-1,CASSPQGPDYEQYF
TRBJ2-6,TRBV5-1,CASRLLAVAGANVLTF
TRBJ1-4,TRBV7-7,CASSSGRVSEKLFF
TRBJ1-1,TRBV19,CASTDTHTEAFF
TRBJ2-7,TRBV6-5,CAVEGQIYEQYF
TRBJ2-5,TRBV3-1/TRBV3-2,CASSQPGQGAPQYF
TRBJ2-1,TRBV6-2/TRBV6-3,CASSYPLPANEQFF
TRBJ2-1,TRBV13,CASSLLPGAASANNEQFF
TRBJ2-7,TRBV28,CASSINYEQYF
TRBJ2-6,TRBV3-1/TRBV3-2,CASSQGRVAVLTF
TRBJ2-7,TRBV6-5,CASRDQPSSYEQYF
TRBJ1-5,TRBV5-1,CASRGLDGEPQHF